The T cell receptor (beta chain) under discussion was sequenced for a study of identical twins. TCRdb redid the calling of the 5' RACE reads with MiXCR, one entry per CDR3 protein. The table shows hundreds of thousands of distinct CDR3 sequences, with roughly 20% occurring only once. The CDR3 spans 14 residues. Trimming took 5 bases from V and 1 from J, leaving 12 bases between them. Germline values: CDR1 MNHEY, CDR2 SMNVEV (reference sequence). Healthy Caucasians made up all donors. The sample also formed part of further work on T cells expressing NK-cell markers.

The sequenced sample consisted of PBMCs. The chain couples TRBV27 to TRBJ2-7; tentatively, D is TRBD1 or TRBD2 (5 bases each). This TCR came from a woman under 30 in good health. CDR3: CASSGSGRSYEQYF. The CDR3 region has the DNA TGTGCCAGCAGTGGATCGGGACGGTCCTACGAGCAGTACTTC.